Described below is a single T cell receptor beta chain sequence and its context. These data belong to a study of shared clonotypes between healthy human individuals. Here immunoSEQ multiplex PCR was the method, and the copy in TCRdb shows in-frame clones only, minus some. Of roughly 2,300,000 clones listed, roughly 90% are singletons. With 3 bases removed from V and 9 bases from J, the gap between germline ends came to 17 bases. Germline CDR1 is MDHEN and CDR2 is SYDVKM. The CDR3 is made up of 14 amino acids. Sequenced input: naive CD4+ T cells from PBMCs. Subset: CD45RA+ positively selected. The chain employs TRBV28 and TRBJ2-5; D call uncertain. This clonotype was obtained from a man aged 18 to 30 in good health. Some clones in this sample may be carry-over from other donors' samples. CDR3 in amino acids: CASSFLEAKSAQYF. For the CDR3, the DNA is TGTGCCAGCAGTTTTCTTGAGGCCAAGTCGGCCCAGTACTTC.